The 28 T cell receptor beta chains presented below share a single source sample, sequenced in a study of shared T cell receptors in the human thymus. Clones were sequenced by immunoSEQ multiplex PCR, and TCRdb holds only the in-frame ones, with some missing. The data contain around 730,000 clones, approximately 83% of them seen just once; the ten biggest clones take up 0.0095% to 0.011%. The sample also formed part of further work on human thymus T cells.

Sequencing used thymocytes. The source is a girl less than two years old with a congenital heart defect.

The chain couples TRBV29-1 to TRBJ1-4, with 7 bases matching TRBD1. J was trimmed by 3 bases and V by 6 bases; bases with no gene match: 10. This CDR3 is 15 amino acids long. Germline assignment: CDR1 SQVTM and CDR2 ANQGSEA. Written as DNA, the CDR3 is TGCAGCGTGTTAACAGGGGAAGGAGCTAATGAAAAACTGTTTTTT. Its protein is CSVLTGEGANEKLFF. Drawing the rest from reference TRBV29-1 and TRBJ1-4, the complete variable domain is SAVISQKPSRDICQRGTSLTIQCQVDSQVTMMFWYRQQPGQSLTLIATANQGSEATYESGFVIDKFPISRPNLTFSTLTVSNMSPEDSSIYLCSVLTGEGANEKLFFGSGTQLSVL.

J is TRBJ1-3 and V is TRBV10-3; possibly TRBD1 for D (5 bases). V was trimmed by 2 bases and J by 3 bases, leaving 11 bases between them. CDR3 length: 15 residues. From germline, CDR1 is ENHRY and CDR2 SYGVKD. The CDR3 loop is CAISETQGGGNTIYF. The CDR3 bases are TGTGCCATCAGTGAGACGCAGGGTGGTGGAAACACCATATATTTT.

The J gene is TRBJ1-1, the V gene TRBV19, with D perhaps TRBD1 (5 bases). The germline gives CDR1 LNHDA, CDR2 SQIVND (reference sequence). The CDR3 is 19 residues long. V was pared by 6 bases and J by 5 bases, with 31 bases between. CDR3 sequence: CASRIYPPTDSPRSTEAFF. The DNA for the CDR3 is TGTGCCAGTAGAATATATCCCCCGACAGATTCCCCTAGATCAACTGAAGCTTTCTTT. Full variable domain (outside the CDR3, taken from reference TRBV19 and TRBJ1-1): DGGITQSPKYLFRKEGQNVTLSCEQNLNHDAMYWYRQDPGQGLRLIYYSQIVNDFQKGDIAEGYSVSREKKESFPLTVTSAQKNPTAFYLCASRIYPPTDSPRSTEAFFGQGTRLTVV.

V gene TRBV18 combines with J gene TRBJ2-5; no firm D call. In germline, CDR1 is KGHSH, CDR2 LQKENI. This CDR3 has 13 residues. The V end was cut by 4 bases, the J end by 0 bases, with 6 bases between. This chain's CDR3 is CASSQQDQETQYF. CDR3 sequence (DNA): TGTGCCAGCTCACAGCAAGACCAAGAGACCCAGTACTTC.

The DNA for the CDR3 is TGTGCCAGCAGCTTAGGGGCTCAGGTGGGCTACACCTTC. Protein product: CASSLGAQVGYTF. The V call is TRBV7-2, the J call TRBJ1-2; D not certain. Germline V gives CDR1 SGHTA, CDR2 FQGNSA. V lost 1 base to trimming and J lost 8 bases, with 11 bases between them. The CDR3 extends over 13 amino acids.

The CDR3 reads CASSPDRGKMNTEAFF. The CDR3 coding sequence is TGTGCCAGCAGCCCGGACAGGGGAAAAATGAACACTGAAGCTTTCTTT. The chain links TRBV27 to TRBJ1-1; TRBD1 agrees at 9 bases. The CDR3 has 16 amino acids. The germline V gene has CDR1 MNHEY and CDR2 SMNVEV (reference sequence). Trimming took 6 bases from V and 0 from J; bases not matched to a gene: 8.

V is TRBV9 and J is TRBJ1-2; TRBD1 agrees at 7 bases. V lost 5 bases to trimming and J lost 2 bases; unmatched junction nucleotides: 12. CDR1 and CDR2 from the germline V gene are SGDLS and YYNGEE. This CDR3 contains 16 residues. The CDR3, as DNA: TGTGCCAGCAGGGACGAAAGAGGACAGGCCAACTATGGCTACACCTTC. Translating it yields CASRDERGQANYGYTF.

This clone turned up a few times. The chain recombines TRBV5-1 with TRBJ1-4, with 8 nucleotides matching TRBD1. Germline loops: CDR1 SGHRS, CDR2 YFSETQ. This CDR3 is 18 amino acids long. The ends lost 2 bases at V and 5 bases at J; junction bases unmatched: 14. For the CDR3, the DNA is TGCGCCAGCAGCTTAGGACCAGGGGGCAGAGGTTGGAATGAAAAACTGTTTTTT. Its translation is CASSLGPGGRGWNEKLFF.

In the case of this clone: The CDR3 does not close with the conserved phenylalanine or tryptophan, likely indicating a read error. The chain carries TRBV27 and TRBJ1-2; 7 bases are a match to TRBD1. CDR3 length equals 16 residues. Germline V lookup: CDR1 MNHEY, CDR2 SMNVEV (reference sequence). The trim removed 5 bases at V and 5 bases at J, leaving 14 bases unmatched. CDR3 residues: CASSRDRRQGWYGYTL. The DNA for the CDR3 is TGTGCCAGCAGTCGAGACCGACGACAGGGTTGGTATGGCTACACCCTC.

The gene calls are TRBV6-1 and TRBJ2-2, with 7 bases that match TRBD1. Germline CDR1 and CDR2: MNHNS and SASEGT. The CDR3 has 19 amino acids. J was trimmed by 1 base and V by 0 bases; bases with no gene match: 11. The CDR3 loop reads CASSEAPTGIRGNTGELFF. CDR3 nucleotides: TGTGCCAGCAGTGAAGCACCGACAGGGATTAGGGGGAACACCGGGGAGCTGTTTTTT.

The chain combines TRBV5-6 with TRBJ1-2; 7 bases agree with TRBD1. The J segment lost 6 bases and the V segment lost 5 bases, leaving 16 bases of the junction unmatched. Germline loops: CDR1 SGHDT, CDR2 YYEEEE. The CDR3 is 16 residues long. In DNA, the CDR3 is TGTGCCAGCAGTTGCGGGACAGCCATCTCGCGACATGGCTACACCTTC. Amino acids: CASSCGTAISRHGYTF.

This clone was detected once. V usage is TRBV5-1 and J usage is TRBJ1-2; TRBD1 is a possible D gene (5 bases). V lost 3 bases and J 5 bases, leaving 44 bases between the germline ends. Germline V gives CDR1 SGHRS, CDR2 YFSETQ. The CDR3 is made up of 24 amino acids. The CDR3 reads CASSCRPSQAAPGTEESLSYGYTF. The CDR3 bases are TGCGCCAGCAGCTGTCGCCCTTCCCAGGCTGCCCCCGGGACTGAGGAATCCCTAAGTTATGGCTACACCTTC.

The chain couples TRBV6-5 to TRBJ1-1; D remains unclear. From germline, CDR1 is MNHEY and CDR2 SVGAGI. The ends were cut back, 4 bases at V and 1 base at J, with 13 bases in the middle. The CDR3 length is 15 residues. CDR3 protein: CASSFSSTRNTEAFF. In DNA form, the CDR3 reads TGTGCCAGCAGTTTTTCTTCAACACGGAACACTGAAGCTTTCTTT.

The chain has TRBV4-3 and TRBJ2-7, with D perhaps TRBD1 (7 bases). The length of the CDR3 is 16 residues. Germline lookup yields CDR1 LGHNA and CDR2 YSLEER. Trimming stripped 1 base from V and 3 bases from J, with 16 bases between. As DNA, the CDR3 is TGCGCCAGCAGCCAAGTCCAGACAGGGAGGCTCTACGAGCAGTACTTC. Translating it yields CASSQVQTGRLYEQYF.

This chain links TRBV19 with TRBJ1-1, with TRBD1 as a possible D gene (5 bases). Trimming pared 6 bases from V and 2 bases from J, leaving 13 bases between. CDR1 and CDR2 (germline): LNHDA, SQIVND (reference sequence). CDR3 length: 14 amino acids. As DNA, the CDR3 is TGTGCCAGTAGAGACTTCGACAGAAACACTGAAGCTTTCTTT. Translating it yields CASRDFDRNTEAFF.

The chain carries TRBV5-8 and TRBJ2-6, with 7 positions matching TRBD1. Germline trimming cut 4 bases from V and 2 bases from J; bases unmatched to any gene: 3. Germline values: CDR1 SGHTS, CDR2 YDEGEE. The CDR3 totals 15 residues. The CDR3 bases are TGTGCCAGCAGCCGCACAGGGGCTGGGGCCAACGTCCTGACTTTC. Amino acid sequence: CASSRTGAGANVLTF.

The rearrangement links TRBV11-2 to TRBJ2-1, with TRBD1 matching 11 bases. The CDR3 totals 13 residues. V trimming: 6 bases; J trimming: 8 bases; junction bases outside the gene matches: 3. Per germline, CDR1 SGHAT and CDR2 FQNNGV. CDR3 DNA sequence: TGTGCCAGCAGGGGGACAGGGGGTTATGAGCAGTTCTTC. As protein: CASRGTGGYEQFF.

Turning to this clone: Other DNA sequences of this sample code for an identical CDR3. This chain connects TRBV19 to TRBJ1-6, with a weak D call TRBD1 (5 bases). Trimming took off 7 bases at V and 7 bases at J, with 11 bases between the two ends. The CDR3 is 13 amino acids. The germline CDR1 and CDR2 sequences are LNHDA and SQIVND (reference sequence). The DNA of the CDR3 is TGTGCCAGTAATACAGGTCAAAATTCACCCCTCCACTTT. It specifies CASNTGQNSPLHF.

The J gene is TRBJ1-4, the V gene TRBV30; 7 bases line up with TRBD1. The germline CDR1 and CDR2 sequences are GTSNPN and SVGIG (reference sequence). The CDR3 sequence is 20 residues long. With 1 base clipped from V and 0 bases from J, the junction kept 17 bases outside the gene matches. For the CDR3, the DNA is TGTGCCTGGAGTGGAGAACTCCGGGACAGCAGCCTTGCAACTAATGAAAAACTGTTTTTT. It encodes CAWSGELRDSSLATNEKLFF.

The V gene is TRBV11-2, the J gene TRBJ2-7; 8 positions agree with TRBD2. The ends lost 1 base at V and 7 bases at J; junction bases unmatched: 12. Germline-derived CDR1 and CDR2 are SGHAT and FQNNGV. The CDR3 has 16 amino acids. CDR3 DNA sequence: TGTGCCAGCAGCTTAGGGTATCTAGGTCCTAGCGGGGAGCAGTACTTC. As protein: CASSLGYLGPSGEQYF.

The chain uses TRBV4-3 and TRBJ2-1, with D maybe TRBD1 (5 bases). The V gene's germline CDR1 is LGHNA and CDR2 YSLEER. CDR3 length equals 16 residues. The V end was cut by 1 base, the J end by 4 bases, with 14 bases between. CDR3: CASSQVFWAGYNEQFF. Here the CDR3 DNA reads TGCGCCAGCAGCCAAGTCTTTTGGGCAGGGTACAATGAGCAGTTCTTC.

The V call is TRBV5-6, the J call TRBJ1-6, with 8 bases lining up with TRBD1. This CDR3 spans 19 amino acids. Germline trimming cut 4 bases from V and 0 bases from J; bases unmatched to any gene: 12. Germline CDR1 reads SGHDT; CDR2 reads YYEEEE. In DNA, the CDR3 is TGTGCCAGCAGCCAAAAGAAGGACAGGGAAAGCTCCTATAATTCACCCCTCCACTTT. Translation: CASSQKKDRESSYNSPLHF.

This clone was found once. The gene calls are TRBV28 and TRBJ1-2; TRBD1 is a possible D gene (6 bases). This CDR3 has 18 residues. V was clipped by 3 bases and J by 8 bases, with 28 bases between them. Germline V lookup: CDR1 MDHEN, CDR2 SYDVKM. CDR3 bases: TGTGCCAGCAGTTTTCTTCTTATCCCAGGGGAGTATGAAGGAGGCTACACCTTC. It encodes CASSFLLIPGEYEGGYTF.

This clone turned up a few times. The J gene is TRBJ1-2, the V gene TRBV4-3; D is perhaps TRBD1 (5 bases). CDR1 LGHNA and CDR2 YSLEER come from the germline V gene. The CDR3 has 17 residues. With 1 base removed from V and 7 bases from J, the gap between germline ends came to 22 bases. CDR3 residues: CASSQVNVGGGRSGYTF. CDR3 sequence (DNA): TGCGCCAGCAGCCAAGTCAACGTTGGGGGGGGTCGGAGTGGCTACACCTTC.

For the CDR3, the DNA is TGTGCCAGCAGCCACCCGACTAGTGGCTACACCTTC. Encoded protein: CASSHPTSGYTF. This chain joins TRBV7-2 and TRBJ1-2; no clear D. CDR1 SGHTA and CDR2 FQGNSA come from the germline V gene. Trimming cost V 5 bases and J 7 bases, with 11 bases left between them. The CDR3 runs 12 residues.

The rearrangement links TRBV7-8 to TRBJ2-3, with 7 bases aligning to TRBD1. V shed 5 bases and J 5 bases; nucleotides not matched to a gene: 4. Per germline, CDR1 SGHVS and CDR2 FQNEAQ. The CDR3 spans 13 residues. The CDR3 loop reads CASSTRTGDTQYF. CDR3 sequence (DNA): TGTGCCAGCAGCACACGGACAGGAGATACGCAGTATTTT.

The CDR3 here is CASSRRVAGARRNPDDEQYF. CDR3 sequence (DNA): TGTGCCAGCAGCCGAAGAGTAGCGGGGGCCCGAAGGAACCCCGACGACGAGCAGTACTTC. This rearrangement joins TRBV11-3 to TRBJ2-7; 9 nucleotides line up with TRBD2. CDR1 and CDR2 from the germline V gene are SGHNT and YENEEA. CDR3 length equals 20 residues. Trimming took 5 bases from V and 5 from J; bases not matched to a gene: 25.

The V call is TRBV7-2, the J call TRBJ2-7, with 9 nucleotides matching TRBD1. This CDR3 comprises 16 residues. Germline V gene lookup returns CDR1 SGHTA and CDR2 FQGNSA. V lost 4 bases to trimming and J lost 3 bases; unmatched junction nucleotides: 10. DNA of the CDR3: TGTGCCAGCAGCTCGCCCGTGAAGGACAGGGGCTACGAGCAGTACTTC. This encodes CASSSPVKDRGYEQYF.